The clone carrying this TCR beta chain was counted many times. Its matching antigen is unknown. The data were obtained in a study of CD8 T cells in ankylosing spondylitis. Regarding the study as a whole: Seemingly characteristic of ankylosing spondylitis blood was a TCR beta motif consisting of several highly homologous variants. Matched ankylosing spondylitis synovial fluid reportedly contained a significantly enriched population of disease-linked clones. A number of the motif variants had already been described in reactive arthritis synovial fluid and blood. Disease-linked clones were found to be CD8+ and relatively rare in peripheral blood.

Molecular-barcoded quantitative 5'-RACE produced these TCR beta libraries. TCRdb reanalysed the 5' RACE reads using MiXCR and keeps one entry per CDR3 protein. The profile covers more than 400,000 distinct CDR3 sequences, with roughly 5.3% appearing a single time and around 3.6% taken by the ten largest. The CDR3 has 15 amino acids. The V end was cut by 8 bases, the J end by 1 base, with 15 bases between. V gene TRBV12-3 or TRBV12-4 combines with J gene TRBJ2-1; D perhaps matches TRBD2 (6 bases). The specimen sequenced was blood, either unsorted or a sorted T cell fraction (not recorded which). The sequence was collected from a male donor with ankylosing spondylitis. The CDR3 DNA reads as TGTGCCAGCTCTGATGGGGGGAGTTCCTACAATGAGCAGTTCTTC. Translated: CASSDGGSSYNEQFF.